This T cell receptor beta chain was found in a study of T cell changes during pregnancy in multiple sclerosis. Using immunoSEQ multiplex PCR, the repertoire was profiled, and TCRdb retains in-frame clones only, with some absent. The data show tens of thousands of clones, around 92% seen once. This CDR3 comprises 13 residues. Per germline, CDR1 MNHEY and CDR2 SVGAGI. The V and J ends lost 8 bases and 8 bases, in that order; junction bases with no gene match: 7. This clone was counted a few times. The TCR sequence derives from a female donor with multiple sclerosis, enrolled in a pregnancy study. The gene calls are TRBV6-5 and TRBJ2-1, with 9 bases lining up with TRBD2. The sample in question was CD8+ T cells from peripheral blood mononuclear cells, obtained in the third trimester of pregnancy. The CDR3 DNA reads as TGTGCCAGCTGGGGCGGGGGGGCCGATGAGCAGTTCTTC. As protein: CASWGGGADEQFF.